This TCR beta chain was sequenced in a study of blood T cell repertoires in COVID-19. The wider study: Sample material is recorded as cDNA or gDNA derived from T cells, B-cell-depleted T cells, or PBMCs.

Participants' reported clinical history set cohort assignment. V shed 2 bases, J shed 3 bases, and the junction held 6 bases outside the gene matches. Germline loops: CDR1 MNHEY, CDR2 SMNVEV (reference sequence). There are 15 residues in the CDR3. Sequencing used immunoSEQ multiplex PCR; TCRdb keeps in-frame clones, though not all of them. This repertoire shows about 200,000 clones, about 84% found once; its top ten account for 5% to 7%. This clonotype originated in a man aged 35 to 55 with acute COVID-19. The chain uses TRBV27 and TRBJ2-5; 7 bases match TRBD2. Sequenced material: PBMCs or T cells enriched from blood (not recorded which). The CDR3 reads CASSLLPSGEETQYF. CDR3 bases: TGTGCCAGCAGTTTACTGCCCAGCGGGGAAGAGACCCAGTACTTC.